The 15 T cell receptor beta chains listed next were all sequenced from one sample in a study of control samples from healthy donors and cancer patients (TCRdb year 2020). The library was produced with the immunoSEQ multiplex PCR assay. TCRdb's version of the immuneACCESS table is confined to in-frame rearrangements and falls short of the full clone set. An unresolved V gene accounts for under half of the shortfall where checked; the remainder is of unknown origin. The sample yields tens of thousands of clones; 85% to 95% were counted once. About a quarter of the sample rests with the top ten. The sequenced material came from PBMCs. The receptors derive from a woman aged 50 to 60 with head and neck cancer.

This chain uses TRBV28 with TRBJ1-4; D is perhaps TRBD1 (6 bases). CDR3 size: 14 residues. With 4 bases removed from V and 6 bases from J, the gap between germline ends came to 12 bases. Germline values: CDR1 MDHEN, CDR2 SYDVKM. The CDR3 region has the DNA TGTGCCAGCAGTTCCGGGACACCCGATGAAAAACTGTTTTTT. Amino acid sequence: CASSSGTPDEKLFF.

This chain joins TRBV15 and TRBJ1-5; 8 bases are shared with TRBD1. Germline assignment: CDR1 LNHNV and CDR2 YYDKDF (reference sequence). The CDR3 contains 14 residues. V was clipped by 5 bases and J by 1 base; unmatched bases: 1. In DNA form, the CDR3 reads TGTGCCACCAGCCGGACAGGGAGCAATCAGCCCCAGCATTTT. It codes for CATSRTGSNQPQHF.

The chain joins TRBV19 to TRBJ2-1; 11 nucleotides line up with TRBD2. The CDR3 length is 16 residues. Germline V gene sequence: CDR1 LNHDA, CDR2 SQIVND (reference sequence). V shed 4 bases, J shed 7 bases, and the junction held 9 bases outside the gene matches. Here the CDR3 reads CASSTISGRARNEQFF. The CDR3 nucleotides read TGTGCCAGTAGTACCATTAGCGGGAGGGCAAGGAATGAGCAGTTCTTC. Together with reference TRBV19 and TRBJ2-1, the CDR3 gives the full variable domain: DGGITQSPKYLFRKEGQNVTLSCEQNLNHDAMYWYRQDPGQGLRLIYYSQIVNDFQKGDIAEGYSVSREKKESFPLTVTSAQKNPTAFYLCASSTISGRARNEQFFGPGTRLTVL.

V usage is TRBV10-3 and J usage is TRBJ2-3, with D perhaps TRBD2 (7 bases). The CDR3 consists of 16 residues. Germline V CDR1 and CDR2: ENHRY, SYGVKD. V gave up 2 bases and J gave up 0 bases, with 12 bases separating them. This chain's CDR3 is CAISERGGGSTDTQYF. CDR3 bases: TGTGCCATCAGTGAGAGGGGGGGTGGTAGCACAGATACGCAGTATTTT.

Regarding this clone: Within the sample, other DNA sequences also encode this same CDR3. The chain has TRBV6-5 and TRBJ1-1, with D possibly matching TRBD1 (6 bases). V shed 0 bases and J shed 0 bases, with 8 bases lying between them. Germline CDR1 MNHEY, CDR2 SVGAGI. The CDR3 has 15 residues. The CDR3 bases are TGTGCCAGCAGTTACTCAGGGGGGCTGAACACTGAAGCTTTCTTT. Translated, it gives CASSYSGGLNTEAFF.

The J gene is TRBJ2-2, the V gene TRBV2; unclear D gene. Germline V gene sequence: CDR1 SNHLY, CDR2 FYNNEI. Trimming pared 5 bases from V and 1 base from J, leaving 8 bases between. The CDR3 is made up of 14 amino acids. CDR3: CASSLTRNTGELFF. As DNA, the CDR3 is TGTGCCAGCAGTCTTACTCGGAACACCGGGGAGCTGTTTTTT. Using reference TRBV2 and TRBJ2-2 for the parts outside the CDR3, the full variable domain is EPEVTQTPSHQVTQMGQEVILRCVPISNHLYFYWYRQILGQKVEFLVSFYNNEISEKSEIFDDQFSVERPDGSNFTLKIRSTKLEDSAMYFCASSLTRNTGELFFGEGSRLTVL.

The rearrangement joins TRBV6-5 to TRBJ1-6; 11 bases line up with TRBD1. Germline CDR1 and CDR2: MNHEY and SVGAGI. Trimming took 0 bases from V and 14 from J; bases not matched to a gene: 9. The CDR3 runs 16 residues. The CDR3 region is CASSYSRTGGDSSLHF. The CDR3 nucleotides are TGTGCCAGCAGTTACTCTCGGACAGGGGGCGATTCTTCCCTCCACTTT.

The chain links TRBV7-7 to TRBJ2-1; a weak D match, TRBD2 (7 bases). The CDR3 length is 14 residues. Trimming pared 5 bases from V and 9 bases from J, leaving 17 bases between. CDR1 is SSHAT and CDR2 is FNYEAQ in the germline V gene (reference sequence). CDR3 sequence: CASSAEGGASEQFF. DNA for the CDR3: TGTGCCAGCAGCGCGGAGGGGGGGGCAAGTGAGCAGTTCTTC.

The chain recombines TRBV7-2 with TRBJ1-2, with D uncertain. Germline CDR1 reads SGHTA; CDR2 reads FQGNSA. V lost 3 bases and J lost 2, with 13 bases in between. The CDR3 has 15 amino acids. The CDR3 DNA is TGTGCCAGCAGCTTTCGTCCGGGTGGAAACTATGGCTACACCTTC. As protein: CASSFRPGGNYGYTF. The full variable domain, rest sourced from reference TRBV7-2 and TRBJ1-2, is GAGVSQSPSNKVTEKGKDVELRCDPISGHTALYWYRQSLGQGLEFLIYFQGNSAPDKSGLPSDRFSAERTGGSVSTLTIQRTQQEDSAVYLCASSFRPGGNYGYTFGSGTRLTVV.

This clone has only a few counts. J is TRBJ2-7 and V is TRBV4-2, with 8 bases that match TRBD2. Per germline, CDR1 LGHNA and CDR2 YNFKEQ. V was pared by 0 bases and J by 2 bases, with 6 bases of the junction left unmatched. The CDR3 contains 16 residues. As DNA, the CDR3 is TGTGCCAGCAGCCAAGAGAGACTAGCGTCCACCTACGAGCAGTACTTC. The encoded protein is CASSQERLASTYEQYF.

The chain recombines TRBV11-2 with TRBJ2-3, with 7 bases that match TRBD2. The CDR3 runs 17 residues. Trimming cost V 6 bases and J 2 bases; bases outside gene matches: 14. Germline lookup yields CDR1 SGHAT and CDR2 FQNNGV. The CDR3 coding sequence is TGTGCCAGCAGTCATAGGCTGGGGGGGTTTCACACAGATACGCAGTATTTT. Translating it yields CASSHRLGGFHTDTQYF.

CDR3 amino acids: CASSLIPGANTEAFF. CDR3 DNA: TGTGCCAGCAGCTTGATTCCAGGCGCGAACACTGAAGCTTTCTTT. The rearrangement joins TRBV5-6 to TRBJ1-1; D gene ambiguous. CDR3 size: 15 residues. V was clipped by 1 base and J by 1 base, with 11 bases between them. CDR1 is SGHDT, CDR2 YYEEEE, per germline.

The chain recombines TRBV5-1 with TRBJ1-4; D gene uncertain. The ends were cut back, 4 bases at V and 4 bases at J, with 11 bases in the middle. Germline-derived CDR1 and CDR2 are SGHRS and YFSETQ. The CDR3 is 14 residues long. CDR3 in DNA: TGCGCCAGCAGCCTGATTGGGGATAATGAAAAACTGTTTTTT. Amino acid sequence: CASSLIGDNEKLFF.

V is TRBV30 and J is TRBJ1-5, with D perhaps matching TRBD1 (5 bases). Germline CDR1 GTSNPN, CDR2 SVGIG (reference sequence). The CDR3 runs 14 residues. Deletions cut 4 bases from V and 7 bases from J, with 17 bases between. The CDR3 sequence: CAWNRDLGGQPQHF. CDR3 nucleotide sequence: TGTGCCTGGAATCGGGACCTTGGTGGACAGCCCCAGCATTTT.

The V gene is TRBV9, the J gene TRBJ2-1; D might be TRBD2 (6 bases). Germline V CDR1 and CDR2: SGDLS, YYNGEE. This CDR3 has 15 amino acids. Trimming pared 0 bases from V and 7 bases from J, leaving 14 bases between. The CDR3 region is CASSVGGGVGNEQFF. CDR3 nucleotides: TGTGCCAGCAGCGTAGGGGGCGGGGTAGGGAATGAGCAGTTCTTC.